These 3 T cell receptor beta chains were sequenced from one sample in a study of T-cell memory formation after mild COVID-19 (dated by TCRdb to the early 2020s). Libraries were constructed by 5' RACE. Sequenced on an Illumina NovaSeq 6000. TCRdb's own reprocessing of the public reads used fastp at Q25 and MiXCR and kept productive beta chains. Duplicate CDR3 protein sequences are folded into a single record with the most common DNA and genes. Across this sample there are about 430,000 distinct CDR3 sequences, with 18% seen only once. The biggest ten clones account for roughly 21% of the sample. Material for sequencing was PBMCs or a T cell subset sorted from them (not recorded which). These receptors all come from a man between 18 and 29 years old who had mild COVID-19 (a few samples of this study predate the infection). The sample titles of this study are shuffled in the database, so cell type and time point are left out; the donor was told from shared clones.

This clonotype was counted a few times. The chain uses TRBV5-5 and TRBJ2-5; perhaps D is TRBD1 or TRBD2 (5 bases each). This CDR3 is built from 17 residues. The V gene lost 4 bases and the J gene lost 7 bases, with 26 bases spanning the gap. CDR1 SGHKS and CDR2 YYEKEE come from the germline V gene (reference sequence). The CDR3 DNA follows: TGTGCCAGCAGCACAGCGGCGCCAGGGACCCCGGAAGGGACCCAGTACTTC. This codes for CASSTAAPGTPEGTQYF.

This clonotype has more than one count but fewer than ten. The chain links TRBV7-3 to TRBJ2-6; the match to TRBD1 covers 10 bases. The V gene end was trimmed by 2 bases and the J gene end by 3 bases; junction bases not matched to a gene: 7. This CDR3 has 18 amino acids. Germline values: CDR1 SGHTA, CDR2 FQGTGA. DNA of the CDR3: TGTGCCAGCAGCTTACACCCGACAGGGGGCGATGGGGCCAACGTCCTGACTTTC. Residues: CASSLHPTGGDGANVLTF.

Ten or more counts support this clonotype. The rearrangement uses TRBV24-1 and TRBJ2-1; TRBD2 might be the D (5 bases). Trimming shortened V by 2 bases and J by 6 bases, and 13 bases separated the two germline ends. Germline V lookup: CDR1 KGHDR, CDR2 SFDVKD. This CDR3 comprises 15 residues. The CDR3 region is CATSDSGLFANEQFF. In DNA form, the CDR3 reads TGTGCCACCAGTGATTCCGGACTTTTCGCCAATGAGCAGTTCTTC.